The 15 T cell receptor beta chains below come from one sample, sequenced in a study of blood T cell repertoires in COVID-19. Sequenced by immunoSEQ multiplex PCR; TCRdb stores in-frame clones only, minus some. This table holds about 220,000 clones, less than 90% found once. The sample comprised PBMCs or T cells enriched from blood (not recorded which). These receptor sequences come from a woman aged 40 to 49 who had recovered from COVID-19.

This clone has more than one count but fewer than ten. The rearrangement joins TRBV5-6 to TRBJ2-3, with no clear D. The CDR3 is 13 residues long. Trimming took off 0 bases at V and 4 bases at J, with 6 bases between the two ends. Germline V CDR1 and CDR2: SGHDT, YYEEEE. This CDR3 reads CASSLGGPDTQYF. The CDR3 region has the DNA TGTGCCAGCAGCTTGGGTGGGCCAGATACGCAGTATTTT.

V and J are TRBV16 and TRBJ1-3, with D maybe TRBD1 (6 bases). Per germline, CDR1 KGHSY and CDR2 FQNENV. The CDR3 spans 15 residues. The V gene lost 5 bases and the J gene lost 2 bases, with 13 bases spanning the gap. The CDR3 loop is CASSSNRAPGNTIYF. The CDR3 nucleotides read TGTGCCAGCAGCTCCAACAGGGCACCTGGAAACACCATATATTTT.

The gene calls are TRBV3-1 (or the pseudogene TRBV3-2) and TRBJ1-1; 9 bases are a match to TRBD1. This CDR3 has 14 residues. Trimming removed 4 bases from V and 5 bases from J; junction bases left unmatched: 5. CDR1 is LGHDT, CDR2 YNNKEL, per germline (reference sequence). The CDR3 DNA reads as TGTGCCAGCAGCCCCCGGGACAGGGATACTGAAGCTTTCTTT. This translates into CASSPRDRDTEAFF.

V usage is TRBV5-4 and J usage is TRBJ1-6; a possible D gene is TRBD1 (5 bases). Germline CDR1 is SGHNT and CDR2 is YYREEE (reference sequence). This CDR3 comprises 15 residues. The V gene lost 0 bases and the J gene lost 8 bases, with 12 bases spanning the gap. The chain's CDR3 is CASSLEVGGYSPLHF. The CDR3, as DNA: TGTGCCAGCAGCTTGGAGGTCGGGGGGTATTCACCCCTCCACTTT.

The chain uses TRBV24-1 and TRBJ2-1; D may be TRBD2 (6 bases). The V end was cut by 4 bases, the J end by 7 bases, with 13 bases between. The CDR3 is 14 amino acids. Germline CDR1 KGHDR, CDR2 SFDVKD. The CDR3: CATSDPPRENEQFF. CDR3 nucleotide sequence: TGTGCCACCAGTGACCCTCCCCGGGAGAATGAGCAGTTCTTC.

This clone showed up just a few times. The chain carries TRBV28 and TRBJ2-5, with 9 bases that match TRBD1. The CDR3 spans 14 residues. V was clipped by 6 bases and J by 4 bases; unmatched bases: 6. Germline CDR1 is MDHEN and CDR2 is SYDVKM. CDR3 bases: TGTGCCAGCAGCAGGGACAGGGTGAGAGAGACCCAGTACTTC. Encoded protein: CASSRDRVRETQYF.

This chain uses TRBV19 with TRBJ1-5, with 12 bases matching TRBD1. The CDR3 runs 16 residues. In germline, CDR1 is LNHDA, CDR2 SQIVND (reference sequence). Losses at the gene ends were 7 bases for V and 5 bases for J; bases not matched to a gene: 9. DNA for the CDR3: TGTGCCAGTACCAACTCCCGGGACAGGGGGCATCAGCCCCAGCATTTT. This translates into CASTNSRDRGHQPQHF.

This sequence joins TRBV27 and TRBJ1-2, with D perhaps matching TRBD1 (5 bases). V was clipped by 3 bases and J by 0 bases, with 14 bases between them. Germline V gene data show CDR1 as MNHEY and CDR2 as SMNVEV (reference sequence). CDR3 size: 16 residues. CDR3 loop: CASSFRRGTANYGYTF. The CDR3 DNA reads as TGTGCCAGCAGTTTTAGGAGGGGAACCGCTAACTATGGCTACACCTTC.

In its sample, this clone was seen once. This chain links TRBV6-5 with TRBJ1-1; D unresolved. V shed 0 bases and J shed 1 base, with 9 bases lying between them. This CDR3 region has 15 residues. Germline V CDR1 and CDR2: MNHEY, SVGAGI. The CDR3 region has the DNA TGTGCCAGCAGTTACTCGGCAGGCCCGAACACTGAAGCTTTCTTT. Encoded protein: CASSYSAGPNTEAFF.

The CDR3 here is CASSLGGTSGRADAYEQYF. In DNA form, the CDR3 reads TGTGCCAGCAGCCTCGGAGGGACTAGCGGGAGGGCCGACGCGTACGAGCAGTACTTC. The rearrangement joins TRBV6-4 to TRBJ2-7; 16 bases align to TRBD2. Germline loops: CDR1 MRHNA, CDR2 SNTAGT. The CDR3 sequence is 19 residues long. The J segment lost 4 bases and the V segment lost 6 bases, leaving 15 bases of the junction unmatched.

The chain couples TRBV7-3 to TRBJ1-1, with D hard to call. Trimming took 2 bases from V and 0 from J, leaving 7 bases between them. CDR3 size: 14 residues. Germline V gene data show CDR1 as SGHTA and CDR2 as FQGTGA. The CDR3 nucleotides read TGTGCCAGCAGCTTAGGGCCGTTGAACACTGAAGCTTTCTTT. As protein: CASSLGPLNTEAFF.

This chain uses TRBV29-1 with TRBJ1-1; TRBD1 might be the D (6 bases). Trimming took 0 bases from V and 5 from J, leaving 13 bases between them. Germline assignment: CDR1 SQVTM and CDR2 ANQGSEA. The CDR3 extends over 14 amino acids. The CDR3 protein is CSVEDRGARTEAFF. For the CDR3, the DNA is TGCAGCGTTGAAGATCGGGGGGCAAGGACTGAAGCTTTCTTT. The entire variable domain, with the rest obtained from reference TRBV29-1 and TRBJ1-1, is as follows: SAVISQKPSRDICQRGTSLTIQCQVDSQVTMMFWYRQQPGQSLTLIATANQGSEATYESGFVIDKFPISRPNLTFSTLTVSNMSPEDSSIYLCSVEDRGARTEAFFGQGTRLTVV.

DNA for the CDR3: TGTGCCAGCAGCCAAGCCTCTAGCGGGAGAATAGATACGCAGTATTTT. Amino acids: CASSQASSGRIDTQYF. The rearrangement uses TRBV3-1 (or the pseudogene TRBV3-2) and TRBJ2-3; 10 bases fit TRBD2. Germline values: CDR1 LGHDT, CDR2 YNNKEL (reference sequence). Trimming at V came to 1 base and at J to 5 bases, leaving 6 bases not matched to a gene. This CDR3 region has 16 residues.

The J gene is TRBJ1-5, the V gene TRBV2; a possible D gene is TRBD1 (5 bases). The CDR3 length is 14 residues. V gave up 4 bases and J gave up 7 bases, with 14 bases separating them. Germline CDR1 is SNHLY and CDR2 is FYNNEI. CDR3 protein: CASSVRQGVQPQHF. DNA for the CDR3: TGTGCCAGCAGTGTACGGCAGGGCGTCCAGCCCCAGCATTTT.

The chain combines TRBV6-6 with TRBJ1-1, with TRBD1 matching 7 bases. The CDR3 totals 15 residues. J gave up 1 base and V 7 bases, and 9 bases lay outside the gene matches. In germline, CDR1 is MNHNY, CDR2 SVGAGI (reference sequence). CDR3 residues: CASIYRRTGNTEAFF. As DNA, the CDR3 is TGTGCCAGCATATACAGGAGGACAGGGAACACTGAAGCTTTCTTT.